These 20 T cell receptor beta chains came from one sample sequenced in a study of prognosis after radiotherapy for stage I lung cancer (dated by TCRdb to the early 2020s). Instrument used: Illumina HiSeq 3000. Two rounds of multiplex PCR were used to amplify the TCR beta CDR3 region from genomic DNA. In the first round of PCR, primers specific to each TRBV and TRBJ gene were used, and the primer sequences are filed in Chinese patent CN105087789A. TCRdb reran the public reads through fastp at Q25 and MiXCR, keeping productive beta chains. A single entry per CDR3 protein holds the most common genes and DNA from its merged rows. The sample table holds approximately 13,000 distinct CDR3 sequences, of which roughly 31% were seen once. The leading ten clones occupy about 30% of the sample. The sequences come from PBMCs, collected before or after stereotactic body radiation therapy (not recorded which). Receptors originate from a donor over 45 with non-small cell lung cancer.

J is TRBJ2-5 and V is TRBV13, with D possibly TRBD1 on 6 matching bases. Germline assignment: CDR1 PRHDT and CDR2 FYEKMQ (reference sequence). The CDR3 totals 15 residues. V was shortened by 3 bases and J by 2 bases, with 13 bases between the two germline ends. The CDR3 loop is CASSLGSGTQETQYF. The DNA for the CDR3 is TGTGCCAGCAGCTTGGGGTCAGGGACACAAGAGACCCAGTACTTC. The variable domain in full, with the rest retrieved from reference TRBV13 and TRBJ2-5, is AAGVIQSPRHLIKEKRETATLKCYPIPRHDTVYWYQQGPGQDPQFLISFYEKMQSDKGSIPDRFSAQQFSDYHSELNMSSLELGDSALYFCASSLGSGTQETQYFGPGTRLLVL.

The table lists this clonotype with many counts. V and J are TRBV20-1 and TRBJ2-5; 8 positions match TRBD1. Per germline, CDR1 DFQATT and CDR2 SNEGSKA (reference sequence). CDR3 length: 11 amino acids. CDR3 residues: CGGQGPETQYF. The CDR3 region has the DNA TGCGGAGGACAGGGTCCGGAGACCCAGTACTTC.

This clonotype is termed medium-sized. The V call is TRBV7-9, the J call TRBJ1-5, with no clear D. The CDR3 extends over 13 amino acids. Looked up from germline, CDR1 is SEHNR and CDR2 is FQNEAQ (reference sequence). The ends were cut back, 1 base at V and 5 bases at J, with 6 bases in the middle. CDR3 loop: CASSLGRDQPQHF. CDR3 bases: TGTGCCAGCAGCTTAGGACGGGATCAGCCCCAGCATTTT. Based on the CDR3 plus reference TRBV7-9 and TRBJ1-5, the full variable domain is DTGVSQNPRHKITKRGQNVTFRCDPISEHNRLYWYRQTLGQGPEFLTYFQNEAQLEKSRLLSDRFSAERPKGSFSTLEIQRTEQGDSAMYLCASSLGRDQPQHFGDGTRLSIL.

In its sample, this clonotype was seen many times. The chain links TRBV19 to TRBJ2-2; TRBD2 agrees at 12 bases. The V segment lost 3 bases and the J segment 5 bases; nucleotides outside the gene matches: 7. The CDR3 length is 17 residues. The germline gives CDR1 LNHDA, CDR2 SQIVND (reference sequence). The CDR3 reads CASSIPLAGGQTGELFF. In nucleotides, the CDR3 is TGTGCCAGTAGTATTCCACTAGCGGGAGGTCAAACCGGGGAGCTGTTTTTT.

In this sample, this clonotype turned up many times. This sequence joins TRBV29-1 and TRBJ2-5; a weak D match, TRBD2 (7 bases). Trimming took off 1 base at V and 7 bases at J, with 16 bases between the two ends. Germline V gives CDR1 SQVTM, CDR2 ANQGSEA. CDR3 length: 14 residues. This CDR3 reads CSVEASVGGGTQYF. CDR3 nucleotides: TGCAGCGTTGAAGCCTCGGTAGGGGGGGGGACCCAGTACTTC.

The sample holds many counts of this clonotype. A read error may account for a junction end that differs from germline. The chain is built from TRBV7-7 and TRBJ2-3, with TRBD1 matching 8 bases. CDR3 length equals 13 residues. The germline gives CDR1 SSHAT, CDR2 FNYEAQ (reference sequence). CDR3 sequence (DNA): TGTGCTAGCAGCATACAGGGGGCAGATACGCAGTATTTT. Translated, it gives CASSIQGADTQYF.

This clonotype has ten or more counts. This chain links TRBV28 with TRBJ1-4; D perhaps matches TRBD1 (6 bases). Per germline, CDR1 MDHEN and CDR2 SYDVKM. CDR3 length: 16 residues. The V gene lost 3 bases and the J gene lost 4 bases, with 15 bases spanning the gap. The CDR3 bases are TGTGCCAGCAGTTTGTCAGGGGCGAGTCGTAATGAAAAACTGTTTTTT. The encoded protein is CASSLSGASRNEKLFF.

Comments on this clonotype: The junction shows a germline mismatch at one end, possibly a read error. The rearrangement uses TRBV20-1 and TRBJ2-3; 7 bases line up with TRBD2. The CDR3 covers 15 residues. The germline CDR1 and CDR2 sequences are DFQATT and SNEGSKA (reference sequence). CDR3 in amino acids: CSTAQGASGTDRQYF. DNA for the CDR3: TGCAGTACGGCCCAAGGGGCTAGCGGCACAGATAGGCAGTATTTT.

This clonotype was seen many times. The chain couples TRBV13 to TRBJ2-7, with D possibly being TRBD1 or TRBD2 (5 bases each). V lost 5 bases to trimming and J lost 6 bases, with 14 bases between them. Looked up from germline, CDR1 is PRHDT and CDR2 is FYEKMQ (reference sequence). The CDR3 is 13 amino acids. This chain's CDR3 is CASSLGVVREQYF. The CDR3 region has the DNA TGTGCCAGCAGCCTGGGGGTTGTCCGCGAGCAGTACTTC.

This clonotype is classed as medium-sized. The rearrangement uses TRBV11-2 and TRBJ2-3, with TRBD1 as a possible D gene (6 bases). This CDR3 has 15 residues. Germline lookup yields CDR1 SGHAT and CDR2 FQNNGV. V was cut by 6 bases and J by 0 bases, with 13 bases left in between. In nucleotides, the CDR3 is TGTGCCAGCAGTTACCGGACAGCTAGCACAGATACGCAGTATTTT. Protein product: CASSYRTASTDTQYF.

With respect to this clonotype: A read error may account for a junction end that differs from germline. The chain recombines TRBV20-1 with TRBJ2-3, with 7 bases fitting TRBD1. There are 15 residues in the CDR3. CDR1 and CDR2 from the germline V gene are DFQATT and SNEGSKA (reference sequence). The CDR3 nucleotides read TGCAGTTCTAGCACCGGGACAGCGAGTACAGATACGCAGTATTTT. It yields the protein CSSSTGTASTDTQYF.

This clonotype has at least ten counts. The rearrangement uses TRBV30 and TRBJ2-1, with a weak D call TRBD1 (6 bases). Germline V gene sequence: CDR1 GTSNPN, CDR2 SVGIG (reference sequence). There are 17 residues in the CDR3. Trimming left V 5 bases short and J 15 bases short, with 35 bases between. CDR3 sequence reads: CAWAAPLRGLERVVRFF. DNA of the CDR3: TGTGCCTGGGCGGCCCCCCTCAGGGGATTAGAGAGGGTTGTTAGGTTCTTC. The full variable domain, with the rest looked up from reference TRBV30 and TRBJ2-1, is SQTIHQWPATLVQPVGSPLSLECTVEGTSNPNLYWYRQAAGRGLQLLFYSVGIGQISSEVPQNLSASRPQDRQFILSSKKLLLSDSGFYLCAWAAPLRGLERVVRFFGPGTRLTVL.

This clonotype was seen many times. The chain uses TRBV2 and TRBJ1-1; D is unresolved. Germline values: CDR1 SNHLY, CDR2 FYNNEI. The ends were cut back, 6 bases at V and 5 bases at J, with 7 bases in the middle. The CDR3 spans 11 residues. The CDR3 DNA reads TGTGCCAGCAGGGTGCCGACTGAAGCTTTCTTT. Its protein is CASRVPTEAFF. Variable domain in full (rest from reference TRBV2 and TRBJ1-1): EPEVTQTPSHQVTQMGQEVILRCVPISNHLYFYWYRQILGQKVEFLVSFYNNEISEKSEIFDDQFSVERPDGSNFTLKIRSTKLEDSAMYFCASRVPTEAFFGQGTRLTVV.

This clonotype was observed many times. The chain joins TRBV30 to TRBJ1-2; no reliable D call. V lost 0 bases and J 4 bases, leaving 6 bases between the germline ends. This CDR3 spans 12 amino acids. The germline gives CDR1 GTSNPN, CDR2 SVGIG (reference sequence). As DNA, the CDR3 is TGTGCCTGGAGTGTACCTAGCTATGGCTACACCTTC. Encoded protein: CAWSVPSYGYTF. Together with reference TRBV30 and TRBJ1-2, the CDR3 gives the full variable domain: SQTIHQWPATLVQPVGSPLSLECTVEGTSNPNLYWYRQAAGRGLQLLFYSVGIGQISSEVPQNLSASRPQDRQFILSSKKLLLSDSGFYLCAWSVPSYGYTFGSGTRLTVV.

This clonotype appeared many times. Since a much larger clone is just one base distant, this may be a read error. CDR3 sequence (DNA): TGCGCCAGCAGCTTGGAGGCAACTTCTGGAAACGCCATATATTTT. It encodes CASSLEATSGNAIYF. The chain has TRBV5-1 and TRBJ1-3; D call uncertain. Germline assignment: CDR1 SGHRS and CDR2 YFSETQ. The CDR3 runs 15 residues. Full variable domain (missing parts from reference TRBV5-1 and TRBJ1-3): KAGVTQTPRYLIKTRGQQVTLSCSPISGHRSVSWYQQTPGQGLQFLFEYFSETQRNKGNFPGRFSGRQFSNSRSEMNVSTLELGDSALYLCASSLEATSGNAIYFGEGSWLTVV.

The chain employs TRBV28 and TRBJ1-3; D unresolved. Trimming removed 8 bases from V and 5 bases from J, with 16 bases in between. From germline, CDR1 is MDHEN and CDR2 SYDVKM. The CDR3 spans 14 residues. The DNA for the CDR3 is TGTGCCAGCGCGGGCATAGGGCAGAGAAACACCATATATTTT. Amino acid sequence: CASAGIGQRNTIYF. The whole variable domain, filled in from reference TRBV28 and TRBJ1-3, reads DVKVTQSSRYLVKRTGEKVFLECVQDMDHENMFWYRQDPGLGLRLIYFSYDVKMKEKGDIPEGYSVSREKKERFSLILESASTNQTSMYLCASAGIGQRNTIYFGEGSWLTVV.

With regard to this clonotype: The junction and the germline gene differ at one end; a read error may be behind it. The chain links TRBV7-6 to TRBJ2-7; TRBD1 matches at 8 bases. Germline V CDR1 and CDR2: SGHVS, FNYEAQ. This CDR3 has 14 amino acids. Here the CDR3 reads CAISFGTGTYEQYF. The CDR3 region has the DNA TGTGCCATCAGCTTCGGGACAGGTACCTACGAGCAGTACTTC.

This clonotype was observed at least ten times. The genes are TRBV3-1 and TRBJ2-5, with a weak D call TRBD1 (7 bases). V was cut by 2 bases and J by 2 bases, with 18 bases left in between. From germline, CDR1 is LGHDT and CDR2 YNNKEL (reference sequence). This CDR3 comprises 17 residues. CDR3: CASSQREGQDYQETQYF. CDR3 DNA sequence: TGTGCCAGCAGCCAAAGAGAAGGACAGGACTATCAAGAGACCCAGTACTTC.

This clonotype was seen at least ten times. The CDR3 spells CASGGVGGTDTQYF. The CDR3 DNA reads as TGTGCCAGCGGGGGGGTAGGTGGTACAGATACGCAGTATTTT. The rearrangement joins TRBV7-3 to TRBJ2-3; 7 nucleotides match TRBD2. The V gene's germline CDR1 is SGHTA and CDR2 FQGTGA. This CDR3 has 14 amino acids. The trim removed 8 bases at V and 3 bases at J, leaving 8 bases unmatched.

The chain links TRBV5-6 to TRBJ1-2; 7 bases map to TRBD1. V lost 7 bases to trimming and J lost 4 bases; unmatched junction nucleotides: 7. CDR1 and CDR2 from the germline V gene are SGHDT and YYEEEE. CDR3 size: 13 residues. CDR3 bases: TGTGCCAGCGCCCAGGGGGTCGGCTATGGCTACACCTTC. Translated, it gives CASAQGVGYGYTF. The entire variable domain, with the rest obtained from reference TRBV5-6 and TRBJ1-2, is as follows: DAGVTQSPTHLIKTRGQQVTLRCSPKSGHDTVSWYQQALGQGPQFIFQYYEEEERQRGNFPDRFSGHQFPNYSSELNVNALLLGDSALYLCASAQGVGYGYTFGSGTRLTVV.